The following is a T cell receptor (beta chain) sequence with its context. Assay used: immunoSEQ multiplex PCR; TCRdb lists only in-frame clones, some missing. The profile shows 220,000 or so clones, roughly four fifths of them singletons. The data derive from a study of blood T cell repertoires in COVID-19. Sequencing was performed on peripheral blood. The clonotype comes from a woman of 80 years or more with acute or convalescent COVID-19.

CDR3 residues: CASSEAQLGSNEQFF. CDR3 DNA: TGTGCCAGCAGTGAAGCTCAACTAGGTAGCAATGAGCAGTTCTTC. V and J are TRBV6-1 and TRBJ2-1; a possible D gene is TRBD2 (5 bases). V was pared by 0 bases and J by 6 bases, with 12 bases between. CDR3 length: 15 residues. The germline V gene has CDR1 MNHNS and CDR2 SASEGT.